This passage covers 4 T cell receptor beta chains from one sample sequenced in a study of cytomegalovirus exposure and HLA in healthy donors. In the PCR, 60 Vbeta and 13 Jbeta primers were used. Sequenced by immunoSEQ multiplex PCR; TCRdb stores in-frame clones only, minus some. The sample carries some 140,000 clones, 60% to 80% recorded once. Sequencing used PBMCs. Receptor source: a man in his thirties or forties in good health and CMV-seronegative.

V gene TRBV5-1 combines with J gene TRBJ2-3, with D tentatively TRBD1 (5 bases). Trimming removed 5 bases from V and 11 bases from J, with 15 bases in between. The germline gives CDR1 SGHRS, CDR2 YFSETQ. The CDR3 runs 12 residues. The CDR3 coding sequence is TGCGCCAGCAGTCTCCAGGGAAAGAGGCAGTATTTT. Its translation is CASSLQGKRQYF.

The chain links TRBV7-2 to TRBJ1-3; TRBD1 might be the D (6 bases). The V end was cut by 5 bases, the J end by 0 bases, with 17 bases between. This CDR3 has 17 residues. CDR1 is SGHTA and CDR2 is FQGNSA in the germline V gene. The DNA for the CDR3 is TGTGCCAGCAGCCTGGACAGCCTAGCCTACTCTGGAAACACCATATATTTT. Its translation is CASSLDSLAYSGNTIYF.

This sequence joins TRBV27 and TRBJ2-3; D perhaps matches TRBD2 (5 bases). In germline, CDR1 is MNHEY, CDR2 SMNVEV (reference sequence). This CDR3 comprises 14 residues. The V gene lost 1 base and the J gene lost 8 bases, with 13 bases spanning the gap. CDR3 amino acids: CASSLLRREATQYF. In nucleotides, the CDR3 is TGTGCCAGCAGTTTATTGAGACGGGAAGCTACGCAGTATTTT.

This sequence joins TRBV6-5 and TRBJ2-3; TRBD2 is a possible D gene (5 bases). V dropped 2 bases and J dropped 4 bases, with 7 bases sitting between them. The CDR3 is 13 residues long. The V gene's germline CDR1 is MNHEY and CDR2 SVGAGI. As DNA, the CDR3 is TGTGCCAGCAGTTACGGGAGAGCAGATACGCAGTATTTT. It yields the protein CASSYGRADTQYF.